The entry that follows covers one T cell receptor (beta chain) sequence. Its antigen is unidentified. These data originate in a study of beta chain features in type 1 diabetes. Study-level information: Comparable age, gender and cell yields were observed in patients relative to healthy donors.

The study reverse transcribed the entire isolated RNA, so it sequenced expressed TCRB transcripts. TCRdb's table, derived via immunoSEQ multiplex PCR, lists solely in-frame clones and lacks some. Here the sample spans 120,000 or so clones, 16% being singletons. Blood was drawn once from each donor into heparinised tubes. The draws averaged around 110 mL. Each of the CD4+ naive, central memory, regulatory and stem cell-like memory populations was sorted via CD45RO/CCR7/CD25/CD127/CD95/CD27. The CDR3 extends over 16 amino acids. Germline assignment: CDR1 SGDLS and CDR2 YYNGEE. The V and J ends lost 4 bases and 0 bases respectively, with 14 bases between them. Whole-study findings and limits: Moderately but significantly shorter TCRB CDR3s were found in Type 1 diabetes patients in all four CD4+ subsets. A greater similarity of naive, central memory and Treg TCRB repertoires was seen among patients than among healthy donors.

The source is a man between 25 and 39 years old with type 1 diabetes. V and J are TRBV9 and TRBJ2-1; tentative D call: TRBD1 (6 bases). What was sequenced was central memory CD4+ T cells from blood. The CDR3 here is CASSPPGVSSYNEQFF. The CDR3 DNA is TGTGCCAGCAGCCCCCCAGGGGTAAGCTCCTACAATGAGCAGTTCTTC.